Listed below are T cell receptor beta chains from one sample, sequenced in a study of blood T cell repertoires in COVID-19. Only in-frame clones appear in the TCRdb table, and some are missing; sequencing was by immunoSEQ multiplex PCR. The table has about 330,000 clones, 70% to 90% seen once. The source material was peripheral blood. The receptor source for this set is a human donor in a cohort sampled during active COVID-19. Each CDR3 is given with its conserved first and last residue. The D gene is left open where the match is weak. Not every row has a clone size; where given, it reads once, few, many or a size class.

TRBJ1-3,15,.,TRBV6-1,.,TGTGCCAGCAGTGAAAGATTAGGGGCCGGAAACACCATATATTTT,CASSERLGAGNTIYF
TRBJ2-6,15,.,TRBV19,.,TGTGCCAGTAGTATCACACCCTCTGGGGCCAACGTCCTGACTTTC,CASSITPSGANVLTF
TRBJ1-1,15,.,TRBV6-5,.,TGTGCCAGCAGTCCCGGGGACATGTTGAACACTGAAGCTTTCTTT,CASSPGDMLNTEAFF
TRBJ2-2,19,.,TRBV24-1,.,TGTGCCACCAGTGATTCTCTAGAAAACTTATATTCGAACACCGGGGAGCTGTTTTTT,CATSDSLENLYSNTGELFF
TRBJ2-1,13,.,TRBV30,.,TGTGCCTGGAGTCGGGGTTCCTACAATGAGCAGTTCTTC,CAWSRGSYNEQFF
TRBJ1-1,16,.,TRBV19,.,TGTGCCAGTATGAGACTCGACGGTTCAATGAACACTGAAGCTTTCTTT,CASMRLDGSMNTEAFF
TRBJ2-7,17,.,TRBV7-9,.,TGTGCCAGCAGCTTAGGGGGTGAGGGCTGGAGCTCCTACGAGCAGTACTTC,CASSLGGEGWSSYEQYF
TRBJ2-6,16,.,TRBV29-1,TRBD1,TGCAGCGTTACGGGGACAGGGAAATCTGGGGCCAACGTCCTGACTTTC,CSVTGTGKSGANVLTF
TRBJ1-2,18,.,TRBV5-1,TRBD1,TGCGCCAGCAGCCCGACCCCAGGGGGCCCCGGCTCTAACTATGGCTACACCTTC,CASSPTPGGPGSNYGYTF
TRBJ1-1,11,.,TRBV11-2,.,TGTGCCAGCAGCTCCGGTTATGAAGCTTTCTTT,CASSSGYEAFF
TRBJ2-1,14,once,TRBV11-2,.,TGTGCCAGCACTCCGGCGACACTTTACAATGAGCAGTTCTTC,CASTPATLYNEQFF
TRBJ2-2,16,.,TRBV2,.,TGTGCCAGCAGTGAAGGAGGCTTCCAGATCACCGGGGAGCTGTTTTTT,CASSEGGFQITGELFF
TRBJ2-1,16,.,TRBV6-5,TRBD2,TGTGCCAGCAGTTACAGTTTTGCGGGGGGGCCGGCTGAGCAGTTCTTC,CASSYSFAGGPAEQFF
TRBJ1-2,14,once,TRBV5-6,.,TGTGCCAGCAGCTTGACTGACAGGAACTATGGCTACACCTTC,CASSLTDRNYGYTF
TRBJ2-3,14,.,TRBV7-9,TRBD1,TGTGCCAGCAGCCGCACAGGGGGCGCAGATACGCAGTATTTT,CASSRTGGADTQYF
TRBJ2-3,17,.,TRBV24-1,.,TGTGCCACCTCCCAAGGGGCGACAGGACGAGTCACAGATACGCAGTATTTT,CATSQGATGRVTDTQYF
TRBJ2-6,16,.,TRBV2,TRBD1,TGTGCCAGCAGTGGGGACAGGGACTCTGGGGCCAACGTCCTGACTTTC,CASSGDRDSGANVLTF
TRBJ2-3,13,.,TRBV5-4,.,TGTGCCAGCAGCCTCACTCGCGGGGATACGCAGTATTTT,CASSLTRGDTQYF
TRBJ1-2,15,once,TRBV10-3,TRBD1,TGTGCCCCACTGGGTGACCGGGACAGTGAATATGGCTACACCTTC,CAPLGDRDSEYGYTF
TRBJ1-2,14,once,TRBV30,.,TGTGCCTGGAGTGTAGCCGGGAATGATTATGGCTACACCTTC,CAWSVAGNDYGYTF
TRBJ2-6,16,.,TRBV10-2,.,TGCGCCAGCCGGGGAAGTGGAAGCTCTGGGGCCAACGTCCTGACTTTC,CASRGSGSSGANVLTF
TRBJ1-6,14,.,TRBV3-1/TRBV3-2,.,TGTGCCAGCAGCCAAGCCAGTTATAATTCACCCCTCCACTTT,CASSQASYNSPLHF
TRBJ1-1,14,.,TRBV7-9,TRBD1,TGTGCCAGCAGCTCCCGGGACAGTGAATCTGAAGCTTTCTTT,CASSSRDSESEAFF
TRBJ2-4,13,.,TRBV2,.,TGTGCCAGCAGTGTCGGGGCCAAAAACATTCAGTACTTC,CASSVGAKNIQYF
TRBJ2-5,14,.,TRBV24-1,.,TGTGCCACCAGTGATTCCGGACAAGGAGAGACCCAGTACTTC,CATSDSGQGETQYF
TRBJ2-7,15,.,TRBV7-2,TRBD2,TGTGCCAGCAGCTCGGGTAGCGGGGGAGTCTACGAGCAGTACTTC,CASSSGSGGVYEQYF
TRBJ1-2,12,.,TRBV19,.,TGTGCCAGCACCAGGGGATACGGGGGCTACACCTTC,CASTRGYGGYTF
TRBJ1-4,14,.,TRBV4-1,.,TGCGCCAGCAGCCATGGACAGAGAAATGAAAAACTGTTTTTT,CASSHGQRNEKLFF
TRBJ1-2,15,.,TRBV6-5,.,TGTGCCAGCAAAGCTGGGTGGGGGCCGAACTATGGCTACACCTTC,CASKAGWGPNYGYTF
TRBJ1-5,15,once,TRBV5-1,.,TGCGCCAGCAGCTTGGTATCAGGGACTTATCAGCCCCAGCATTTT,CASSLVSGTYQPQHF
TRBJ2-7,14,.,TRBV5-1,.,TGCGCCAGCAGCTCAACAGGTACCACCTACGAGCAGTACTTC,CASSSTGTTYEQYF
TRBJ1-1,13,.,TRBV12-5,.,TGTGCTAGTGTGCGGGGGGGGACCACTGAAGCTTTCTTT,CASVRGGTTEAFF
TRBJ2-7,15,.,TRBV5-1,.,TGCGCCAGCAGCTTTAGGGGCGGGGAGCTCTACGAGCAGTACTTC,CASSFRGGELYEQYF
TRBJ2-2,14,.,TRBV24-1,.,TGTGCCACATCGTCTTATTCAACGGGCGGGGAGCTGTTTTTT,CATSSYSTGGELFF
TRBJ1-6,15,.,TRBV7-9,.,TGTGCCAGCAGCTATGAGACACCTTCACTTTCACCCCTCCACTTT,CASSYETPSLSPLHF
TRBJ1-2,15,once,TRBV7-9,TRBD1,TGTGCCAGCAGCTCCGGGACAGGCCTAGTTTATGGCTACACCTTC,CASSSGTGLVYGYTF
TRBJ1-1,16,.,TRBV19,.,TGTGCCAGTAGTATAGTTCGAGGAGGCAAGAACACTGAAGCTTTCTTT,CASSIVRGGKNTEAFF
TRBJ2-2,15,.,TRBV5-1,TRBD2,TGCGCCAGCAGCTTGGTTAGCGGGGCCCCCGGGGAGCTGTTTTTT,CASSLVSGAPGELFF
TRBJ2-3,13,.,TRBV6-5,.,TGTGCCAGCAGCGATACTAGCACAGATACGCAGTATTTT,CASSDTSTDTQYF
TRBJ2-1,15,.,TRBV6-1,TRBD2,TGTGCCAGCAGTGAAGCTAGCGGGGGGTACAATGAGCAGTTCTTC,CASSEASGGYNEQFF
TRBJ1-2,12,.,TRBV3-1/TRBV3-2,.,TGTGCCAGCAGCCAGAGACAGTATCATCACACCTTC,CASSQRQYHHTF
TRBJ1-1,14,.,TRBV5-1,.,TGCGCCAGCAGCTTGGAGGGGAAGAACACTGAAGCTTTCTTT,CASSLEGKNTEAFF
TRBJ1-2,14,.,TRBV5-1,.,TGCGCCAGCAGCGAGGGAACAGGGTCCTATGGCTACACCTTC,CASSEGTGSYGYTF
TRBJ2-3,9,.,TRBV9,.,TGTGCCGGGGGGGATACGCAGTATTTT,CAGGDTQYF
TRBJ2-7,14,.,TRBV7-2,TRBD1,TGTGCCAGCAGCTTAACGACAGGGGCTTACGAGCAGTACTTC,CASSLTTGAYEQYF
TRBJ1-1,14,few,TRBV18,TRBD1,TGTGCCAGCTCTTCGACAGGGGCGAACACTGAAGCTTTCTTT,CASSSTGANTEAFF
TRBJ1-2,13,.,TRBV7-2,TRBD1,TGTGCCAGCAGCTCGCGACAGGGGTATGGCTACACCTTC,CASSSRQGYGYTF
TRBJ1-5,15,.,TRBV30,TRBD1,TGTGCCTGGAGTGGAGGGACAGGGCGCAATCAGCCCCAGCATTTT,CAWSGGTGRNQPQHF
TRBJ2-3,16,.,TRBV5-1,TRBD2,TGCGCCAGCAGCCGGGTCTCGGGGGGGCCTGGAGATACGCAGTATTTT,CASSRVSGGPGDTQYF
TRBJ1-6,16,many,TRBV20-1,.,TGCAGTGCTAGTGGTCAGGGGTTCTCCAATAATTCACCCCTCCACTTT,CSASGQGFSNNSPLHF
TRBJ2-2,14,.,TRBV7-9,.,TGTGCCAGCAGCTACCATGCGGACACCGGGGAGCTGTTTTTT,CASSYHADTGELFF
TRBJ2-6,19,.,TRBV6-6,TRBD1,TGTGCCAGCAGTCAAACCCCGGGACAGCCCTTCTCTGGGGCCAACGTCCTGACTTTC,CASSQTPGQPFSGANVLTF
TRBJ2-2,19,once,TRBV7-8,TRBD1,TGTGCCAGCAGCTTTCGGACAGGAGCAGCCTTCTTTAACACCGGGGAGCTGTTTTTT,CASSFRTGAAFFNTGELFF